These 25 T cell receptor beta chains originate from one sample sequenced in a study of cytomegalovirus exposure and HLA in healthy donors. Primers: 60 Vbeta forward and 13 Jbeta reverse. Sequencing used immunoSEQ multiplex PCR; TCRdb keeps in-frame clones, though not all of them. The sample has approximately 130,000 clones, 87% seen once. The source material was PBMCs. The receptors stem from a young woman in good health and CMV-seronegative.

V is TRBV28 and J is TRBJ2-7; TRBD1 aligns across 7 bases. CDR1 is MDHEN and CDR2 is SYDVKM in the germline V gene. This CDR3 contains 14 residues. Trimming took 5 bases from V and 1 from J; bases not matched to a gene: 5. The CDR3 spells CASSGNRGSYEQYF. The CDR3 DNA sequence: TGTGCCAGCAGTGGGAACAGGGGTTCCTACGAGCAGTACTTC.

This chain joins TRBV7-6 and TRBJ2-5, with D tentatively TRBD1 (6 bases). Trimming pared 5 bases from V and 3 bases from J, leaving 16 bases between. The length of the CDR3 is 15 residues. Germline CDR1 and CDR2: SGHVS and FNYEAQ. CDR3 in DNA: TGTGCCAGCAGCCCCCAAGGGGGTTGGAAAGAGACCCAGTACTTC. This encodes CASSPQGGWKETQYF.

This chain uses TRBV28 with TRBJ2-4; possibly TRBD2 for D (6 bases). Germline V gene data show CDR1 as MDHEN and CDR2 as SYDVKM. V dropped 2 bases and J dropped 0 bases, with 11 bases sitting between them. The CDR3 contains 16 residues. In nucleotides, the CDR3 is TGTGCCAGCAGTTTAGGGCGGGACGTAGCCAAAAACATTCAGTACTTC. Translating it yields CASSLGRDVAKNIQYF. The full variable domain, with the rest looked up from reference TRBV28 and TRBJ2-4, is DVKVTQSSRYLVKRTGEKVFLECVQDMDHENMFWYRQDPGLGLRLIYFSYDVKMKEKGDIPEGYSVSREKKERFSLILESASTNQTSMYLCASSLGRDVAKNIQYFGAGTRLSVL.

The rearrangement uses TRBV7-6 and TRBJ2-7; TRBD1 agrees at 9 bases. Germline assignment: CDR1 SGHVS and CDR2 FNYEAQ. The V and J ends lost 2 bases and 4 bases, in that order; junction bases with no gene match: 3. The CDR3 loop spans 14 amino acids. CDR3 in amino acids: CASSLTGGGYEQYF. The CDR3 region has the DNA TGTGCCAGCAGCTTAACAGGGGGCGGTTACGAGCAGTACTTC.

The chain recombines TRBV7-2 with TRBJ1-4, with D perhaps matching TRBD1 (5 bases). Trimming took off 7 bases at V and 8 bases at J, with 14 bases between the two ends. Germline lookup yields CDR1 SGHTA and CDR2 FQGNSA. This CDR3 contains 13 residues. The CDR3 bases are TGTGCCAGCAATGGAGGGGCTGGGGAAAAACTGTTTTTT. This sequence encodes CASNGGAGEKLFF.

V and J are TRBV15 and TRBJ1-1; a weak D match, TRBD1 (6 bases). The CDR3 sequence is 18 residues long. Germline V CDR1 and CDR2: LNHNV, YYDKDF (reference sequence). V was clipped by 1 base and J by 3 bases, with 21 bases between them. CDR3 nucleotide sequence: TGTGCCACCAGCAGAGTAGACCGGGACACTTTTTACTACACTGAAGCTTTCTTT. This sequence encodes CATSRVDRDTFYYTEAFF.

The chain employs TRBV4-3 and TRBJ1-2, with 8 bases aligning to TRBD1. Losses at the gene ends were 4 bases for V and 6 bases for J; bases not matched to a gene: 4. The CDR3 is 13 amino acids. Germline V gene sequence: CDR1 LGHNA, CDR2 YSLEER. The CDR3 DNA sequence: TGCGCCAGCAGCCTCCTGACAGGGGATGGCTACACCTTC. Amino acids: CASSLLTGDGYTF.

The rearrangement links TRBV5-5 to TRBJ1-2, with 8 bases identical to TRBD1. In germline, CDR1 is SGHKS, CDR2 YYEKEE (reference sequence). J lost 5 bases, V lost 0 bases, and 6 bases had no gene match. The CDR3 covers 15 residues. This CDR3 is CASSLVAGGAYGYTF. The CDR3, as DNA: TGTGCCAGCAGCTTGGTTGCAGGGGGCGCGTATGGCTACACCTTC.

The chain is built from TRBV18 and TRBJ1-1; D possibly corresponds to TRBD1 (6 bases). The CDR3 extends over 16 amino acids. The V gene's germline CDR1 is KGHSH and CDR2 LQKENI. The V end was cut by 6 bases, the J end by 5 bases, with 22 bases between. The CDR3 is CASSQFRGGSRTEAFF. CDR3 in DNA: TGTGCCAGCTCCCAGTTCAGGGGCGGAAGTAGAACTGAAGCTTTCTTT.

The V gene is TRBV7-9, the J gene TRBJ2-5, with TRBD1 identical over 9 bases. Germline V gene lookup returns CDR1 SEHNR and CDR2 FQNEAQ (reference sequence). J lost 4 bases, V lost 5 bases, and 5 bases had no gene match. The CDR3 is made up of 14 amino acids. CDR3 region: CASSKGQGGETQYF. DNA of the CDR3: TGTGCCAGCAGCAAGGGACAGGGTGGAGAGACCCAGTACTTC.

The chain is built from TRBV5-1 and TRBJ1-1, with D perhaps TRBD1 (6 bases). The CDR3 extends over 13 amino acids. Trimming cost V 3 bases and J 7 bases, with 13 bases left between them. The V gene's germline CDR1 is SGHRS and CDR2 YFSETQ. CDR3 nucleotides: TGCGCCAGCAGCTCACAGGGTTGGAATGAAGCTTTCTTT. Its translation is CASSSQGWNEAFF. The whole variable domain, filled in from reference TRBV5-1 and TRBJ1-1, reads KAGVTQTPRYLIKTRGQQVTLSCSPISGHRSVSWYQQTPGQGLQFLFEYFSETQRNKGNFPGRFSGRQFSNSRSEMNVSTLELGDSALYLCASSSQGWNEAFFGQGTRLTVV.

The chain couples TRBV5-4 to TRBJ1-2; 9 nucleotides line up with TRBD1. The V segment lost 5 bases and the J segment 3 bases; nucleotides outside the gene matches: 8. Germline values: CDR1 SGHNT, CDR2 YYREEE (reference sequence). The CDR3 extends over 15 amino acids. As DNA, the CDR3 is TGTGCCAGCAGACCGGCGACAGGGGGTTACTATGGCTACACCTTC. Its translation: CASRPATGGYYGYTF.

V usage is TRBV27 and J usage is TRBJ1-6; D is ambiguous. Trimming took off 0 bases at V and 6 bases at J, with 15 bases between the two ends. The CDR3 is 17 amino acids. From germline, CDR1 is MNHEY and CDR2 SMNVEV (reference sequence). The CDR3 here is CASSLSNMGPGNSPLHF. CDR3 DNA: TGTGCCAGCAGTTTATCGAATATGGGCCCTGGTAATTCACCCCTCCACTTT.

This clone was observed a handful of times. This rearrangement joins TRBV29-1 to TRBJ1-1; 7 positions match TRBD1. In germline, CDR1 is SQVTM, CDR2 ANQGSEA. Germline trimming cut 7 bases from V and 7 bases from J; bases unmatched to any gene: 6. The CDR3 totals 11 residues. CDR3 sequence: CSANRGYEAFF. CDR3 nucleotides: TGCAGCGCCAACAGGGGTTATGAAGCTTTCTTT. Full variable domain (rest looked up from reference TRBV29-1 and TRBJ1-1): SAVISQKPSRDICQRGTSLTIQCQVDSQVTMMFWYRQQPGQSLTLIATANQGSEATYESGFVIDKFPISRPNLTFSTLTVSNMSPEDSSIYLCSANRGYEAFFGQGTRLTVV.

Concerning this clone: This sample includes further DNA sequences coding for the same CDR3. The chain employs TRBV5-1 and TRBJ2-3; D may be TRBD1 (5 bases). The V end was cut by 0 bases, the J end by 2 bases, with 7 bases between. The germline V gene has CDR1 SGHRS and CDR2 YFSETQ. The CDR3 loop spans 14 amino acids. The CDR3 region is CASSLGGPTDTQYF. The CDR3 coding sequence is TGCGCCAGCAGCTTGGGGGGCCCCACAGATACGCAGTATTTT.

The V and J genes are TRBV5-6 and TRBJ1-6; 9 bases map to TRBD1. CDR1 is SGHDT, CDR2 YYEEEE, per germline. This CDR3 spans 15 amino acids. V was pared by 4 bases and J by 7 bases, with 6 bases of the junction left unmatched. The CDR3 DNA follows: TGTGCCAGCAGCATTACCGGGACAGGGAATTCACCCCTCCACTTT. It codes for CASSITGTGNSPLHF. Full variable domain (remainder filled in from reference TRBV5-6 and TRBJ1-6): DAGVTQSPTHLIKTRGQQVTLRCSPKSGHDTVSWYQQALGQGPQFIFQYYEEEERQRGNFPDRFSGHQFPNYSSELNVNALLLGDSALYLCASSITGTGNSPLHFGNGTRLTVT.

The count of this clone is one. J is TRBJ1-2 and V is TRBV7-9; D remains unclear. Looked up from germline, CDR1 is SEHNR and CDR2 is FQNEAQ (reference sequence). Trimming removed 3 bases at V and 3 bases at J, with 5 bases between. The CDR3 is 12 residues long. The chain's CDR3 is CASSFSDYGYTF. In DNA form, the CDR3 reads TGTGCCAGCAGCTTTTCGGACTATGGCTACACCTTC.

This chain joins TRBV9 and TRBJ2-7; D is unclear. CDR3 size: 18 residues. The V and J ends lost 1 base and 1 base respectively, with 21 bases between them. Germline V gene data show CDR1 as SGDLS and CDR2 as YYNGEE. As DNA, the CDR3 is TGTGCCAGCAGCGTATCGAGCGCGAGCCCAACTGAATCCTACGAGCAGTACTTC. This sequence encodes CASSVSSASPTESYEQYF.

This sequence joins TRBV11-1 and TRBJ2-7, with 9 nucleotides matching TRBD2. CDR3 length equals 15 residues. Germline V gene lookup returns CDR1 SGHAT and CDR2 FQDESV (reference sequence). The J segment lost 3 bases and the V segment lost 1 base, leaving 4 bases of the junction unmatched. This chain's CDR3 is CASSLGLAGSYEQYF. The CDR3 nucleotides are TGTGCCAGCAGCTTAGGCCTAGCGGGAAGCTACGAGCAGTACTTC.

V and J are TRBV18 and TRBJ2-7, with a weak D call TRBD1 (5 bases). The CDR3 has 15 amino acids. Germline loops: CDR1 KGHSH, CDR2 LQKENI. Between the trimmed V and J ends, which lost 3 bases and 6 bases, there was a span of 18 bases. The CDR3 region is CASSPPTALLTEQYF. DNA of the CDR3: TGTGCCAGCTCACCTCCGACAGCCTTGTTGACCGAGCAGTACTTC.

This rearrangement joins TRBV6-1 to TRBJ2-7; D is possibly TRBD1 (6 bases). The CDR3 sequence is 15 residues long. From germline, CDR1 is MNHNS and CDR2 SASEGT. Between the trimmed V and J ends, which lost 1 base and 1 base, there was a span of 11 bases. CDR3: CASSEGTAKSYEQYF. The DNA for the CDR3 is TGTGCCAGCAGTGAAGGGACAGCCAAATCCTACGAGCAGTACTTC.

V gene TRBV2 combines with J gene TRBJ1-5; 10 bases agree with TRBD1. Germline-derived CDR1 and CDR2 are SNHLY and FYNNEI. CDR3 size: 13 residues. V dropped 6 bases and J dropped 4; count of bases not matched to a gene: 0. As DNA, the CDR3 is TGTGCCAGCAGGGGACAGGGGAATCAGCCCCAGCATTTT. Protein product: CASRGQGNQPQHF.

V is TRBV12-5 and J is TRBJ2-1; 9 bases agree with TRBD2. The V gene end was trimmed by 1 base and the J gene end by 8 bases; junction bases not matched to a gene: 21. Germline CDR1 LGHNT, CDR2 FRNRAP. The CDR3 is 20 amino acids. The CDR3 spells CASGLATDPYSGGAPDEQFF. The CDR3 DNA follows: TGTGCTAGTGGTTTGGCGACTGACCCATATAGCGGGGGAGCCCCTGATGAGCAGTTCTTC.

This sequence joins TRBV7-2 and TRBJ2-2; D gene ambiguous. V gave up 3 bases and J gave up 8 bases, with 7 bases separating them. The CDR3 consists of 12 residues. Germline CDR1 and CDR2: SGHTA and FQGNSA. DNA of the CDR3: TGTGCCAGCAGCTTTTACGAGGGGGAGCTGTTTTTT. Its protein product is CASSFYEGELFF.

In this sample, this clone turned up a few times. The chain uses TRBV4-1 and TRBJ2-6; tentatively, D is TRBD2 (5 bases). The germline V gene encodes CDR1 MGHRA and CDR2 YSYEKL. CDR3 length: 15 amino acids. The V end lost 0 bases, the J end lost 3 bases, and 6 bases lay between the germline ends. CDR3 nucleotide sequence: TGCGCCAGCAGCCAAGAAGAGGGTGGGGCCAACGTCCTGACTTTC. It translates to CASSQEEGGANVLTF.